This note documents a single T cell receptor beta chain sequence. PCR used 60 Vbeta primers and 13 Jbeta primers. TCRdb keeps only in-frame clones here, not all; method: immunoSEQ multiplex PCR. Here the sample table reports just under 90,000 clones. The sample comes from a study of cytomegalovirus exposure and HLA in healthy donors. The junction had 14 bases not matched to a gene; V was cut back by 7 bases and J by 5 bases. Germline-derived CDR1 and CDR2 are SEHNR and FQNEAQ (reference sequence). The CDR3 totals 16 residues. The receptor was isolated from a girl aged 10-17 years in good health and CMV-seropositive. The chain uses TRBV7-9 and TRBJ1-1; 9 bases line up with TRBD1. The sample comprised PBMCs. The CDR3 coding sequence is TGTGCCAGCAAGGGACAGGGCCGGAGGGACGCGACTGAAGCTTTCTTT. Translating it yields CASKGQGRRDATEAFF.